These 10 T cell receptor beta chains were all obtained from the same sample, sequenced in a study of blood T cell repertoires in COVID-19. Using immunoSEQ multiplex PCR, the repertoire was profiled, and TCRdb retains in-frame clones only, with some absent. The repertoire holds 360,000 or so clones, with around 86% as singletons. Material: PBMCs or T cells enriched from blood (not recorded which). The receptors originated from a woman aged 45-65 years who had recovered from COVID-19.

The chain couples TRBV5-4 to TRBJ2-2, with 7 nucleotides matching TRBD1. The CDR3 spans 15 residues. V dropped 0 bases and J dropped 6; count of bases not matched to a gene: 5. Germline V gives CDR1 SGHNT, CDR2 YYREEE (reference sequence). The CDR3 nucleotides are TGTGCCAGCAGCTTGGATCCAGGGGGAGCCGGGGAGCTGTTTTTT. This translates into CASSLDPGGAGELFF.

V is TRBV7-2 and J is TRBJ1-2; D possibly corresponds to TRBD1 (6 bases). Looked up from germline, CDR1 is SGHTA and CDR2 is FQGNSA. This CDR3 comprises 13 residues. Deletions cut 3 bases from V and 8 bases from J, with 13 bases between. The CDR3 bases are TGTGCCAGCAGCTTTAACAGGGCGCAGGGCTACACCTTC. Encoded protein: CASSFNRAQGYTF.

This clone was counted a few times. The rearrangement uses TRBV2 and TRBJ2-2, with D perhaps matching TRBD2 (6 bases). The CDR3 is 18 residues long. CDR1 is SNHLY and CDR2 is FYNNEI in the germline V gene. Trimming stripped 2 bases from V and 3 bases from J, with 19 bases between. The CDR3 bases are TGTGCCAGCAGTGAATGGTTTGGTGCAGCGGGCGACACCGGGGAGCTGTTTTTT. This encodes CASSEWFGAAGDTGELFF.

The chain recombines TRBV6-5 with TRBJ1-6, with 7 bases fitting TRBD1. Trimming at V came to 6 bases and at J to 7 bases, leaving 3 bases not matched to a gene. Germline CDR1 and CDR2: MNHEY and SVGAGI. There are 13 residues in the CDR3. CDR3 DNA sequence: TGTGCCAGCAGGCCCAGGGGGAATTCACCCCTCCACTTT. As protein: CASRPRGNSPLHF.

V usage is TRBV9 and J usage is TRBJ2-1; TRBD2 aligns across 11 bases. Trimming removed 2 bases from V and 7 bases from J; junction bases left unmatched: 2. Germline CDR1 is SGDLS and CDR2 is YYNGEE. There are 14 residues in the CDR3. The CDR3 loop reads CASSVSSGRNEQFF. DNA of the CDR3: TGTGCCAGCAGCGTGTCTAGCGGGAGGAATGAGCAGTTCTTC.

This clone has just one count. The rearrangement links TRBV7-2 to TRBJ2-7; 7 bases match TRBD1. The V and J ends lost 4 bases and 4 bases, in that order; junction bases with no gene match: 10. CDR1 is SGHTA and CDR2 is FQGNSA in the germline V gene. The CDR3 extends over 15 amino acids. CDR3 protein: CASSSRQGSRYEQYF. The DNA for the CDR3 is TGTGCCAGCAGCTCAAGACAGGGTAGTAGGTACGAGCAGTACTTC.

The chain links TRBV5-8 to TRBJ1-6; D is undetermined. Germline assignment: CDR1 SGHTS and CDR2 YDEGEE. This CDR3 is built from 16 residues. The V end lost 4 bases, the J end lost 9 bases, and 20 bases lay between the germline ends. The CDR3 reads CASSPRISGRGSPLHF. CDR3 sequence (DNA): TGTGCCAGCAGCCCGAGGATAAGCGGTCGAGGTTCACCCCTCCACTTT.

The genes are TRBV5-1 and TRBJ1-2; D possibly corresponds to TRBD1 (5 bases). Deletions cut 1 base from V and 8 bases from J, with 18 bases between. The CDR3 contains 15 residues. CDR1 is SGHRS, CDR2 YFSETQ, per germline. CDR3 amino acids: CASSLRAREGRGYTF. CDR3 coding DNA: TGCGCCAGCAGCTTGAGGGCAAGGGAGGGACGCGGCTACACCTTC.

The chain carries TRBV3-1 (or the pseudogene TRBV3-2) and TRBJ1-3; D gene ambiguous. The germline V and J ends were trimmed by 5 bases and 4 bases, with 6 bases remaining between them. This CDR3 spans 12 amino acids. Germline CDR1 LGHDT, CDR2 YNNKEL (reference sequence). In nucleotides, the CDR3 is TGTGCCAGCAGCTTACTGGGAAACACCATATATTTT. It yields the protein CASSLLGNTIYF.

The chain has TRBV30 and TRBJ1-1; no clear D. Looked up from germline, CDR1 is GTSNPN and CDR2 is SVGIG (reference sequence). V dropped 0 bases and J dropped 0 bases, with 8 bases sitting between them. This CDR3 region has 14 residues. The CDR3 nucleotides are TGTGCCTGGAGTGTGTCTGCTATGAACACTGAAGCTTTCTTT. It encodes CAWSVSAMNTEAFF.